This T cell receptor beta chain was sequenced for a study of blood T cell repertoires in COVID-19. About the research overall: Sites in the United States, Italy and Spain provided acute and convalescent COVID-19 samples. Sample material is recorded as cDNA or gDNA derived from T cells, B-cell-depleted T cells, or PBMCs.

Followed over time, Seattle patients had been enrolled while infection was active. Repertoires were generated with immunoSEQ multiplex PCR, while TCRdb's copy carries only in-frame clones and drops some. The profile shows 130,000 or so clones, around 83% of them singletons. The CDR3 has 15 residues. V lost 3 bases to trimming and J lost 0 bases, with 11 bases between them. CDR1 and CDR2 from the germline V gene are SGHRS and YFSETQ. The sample consisted of peripheral blood. The V and J genes are TRBV5-1 and TRBJ2-3, with D perhaps matching TRBD1 (6 bases). This TCR came from a man aged 25 to 40 with COVID-19, enrolled during active disease. The CDR3 nucleotides read TGCGCCAGCAGCTCTTGGACAGCTAGCACAGATACGCAGTATTTT. Protein product: CASSSWTASTDTQYF.